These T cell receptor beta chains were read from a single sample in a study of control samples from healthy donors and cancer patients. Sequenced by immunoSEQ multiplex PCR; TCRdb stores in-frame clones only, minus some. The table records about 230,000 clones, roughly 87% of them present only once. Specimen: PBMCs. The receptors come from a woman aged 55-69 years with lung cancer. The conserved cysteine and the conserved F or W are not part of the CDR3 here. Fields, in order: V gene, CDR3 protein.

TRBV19	ASSARGSDTEAF
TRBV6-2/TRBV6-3	ASSQSFTEAF
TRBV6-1	ASSEYYPGGHT
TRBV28	ATGGSTYEQY
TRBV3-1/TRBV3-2	ASSQAGAITYEQY
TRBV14	ASSSFRDTIY
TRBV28	AGNSGRGTYGYT
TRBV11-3	ASSLAPGLAGEQY
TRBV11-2	ASSLVGGLSTDTQY
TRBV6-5	ASSNRGLANEKLF
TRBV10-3	AIRGQGGNVLT
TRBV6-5	ASSYDRGNQPQH
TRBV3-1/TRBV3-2	ASKRGIGQETQY
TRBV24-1	ATSDLRSGGGQETQY
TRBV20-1	SASGSAGGPSTDTQY
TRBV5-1	ASSPGQGTDTQY
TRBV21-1	ASSKGRGSGNTIY
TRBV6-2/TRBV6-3	ASSYQGNQPQH
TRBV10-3	AITRKRSSGNTIY
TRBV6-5	ASSPGTGLSPLH
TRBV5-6	ASSHNRVRGYT
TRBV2	ASSDLGRGGSPLH
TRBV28	ASSLAGARSEQY
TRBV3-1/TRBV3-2	ASRYGQAANTEAF
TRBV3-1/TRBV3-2	ASSQGTGLAGDNEQF
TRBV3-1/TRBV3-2	ASSPSGNEQF
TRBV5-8	ASSLGRASPYWEQY
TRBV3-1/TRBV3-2	ASSQGLRQGARGYT
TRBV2	ASSDKQVDQPQH
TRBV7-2	ASSLADRASYEQY
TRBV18	ASSTGKTENYGYT
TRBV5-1	ASSLESATGYT
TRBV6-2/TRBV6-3	ASSREIAVSYEQY
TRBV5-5	ASRWGSGSNEKLF
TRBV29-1	SVRDSWGEKLF
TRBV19	ASSSPMSTGGSYKQY
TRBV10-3	AIRGQGSNSPLH
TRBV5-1	ASKRVEAYNEQF
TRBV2	ASSEVWTGTNSPLH
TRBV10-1	ASSESGGAFDEQY
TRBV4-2	ASSQDRAANEQF
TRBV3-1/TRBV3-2	ASSPPGYGYT
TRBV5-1	ASSPGSQGDSPLH
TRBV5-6	ASSLGQGSSPLH
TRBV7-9	ASSLASGNTDTQY
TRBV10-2	ASSGQTGETQY
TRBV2	ASSQEHMGTDTQY
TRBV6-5	ASSYLITDTQY
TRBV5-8	ASSPRGDYEQY
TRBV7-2	ASTDRERTEAF
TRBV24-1	ATSDRIAGGGYEQY
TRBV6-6	ASSQGAREQY
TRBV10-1	ASSAGLNSGNTIY
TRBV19	ASTRSRGEGPYEQY
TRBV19	ASTGGAGNSPLH
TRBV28	ASRLPGGATTEAF
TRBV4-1	ASSLTIPQGGLSHTEAF
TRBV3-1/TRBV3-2	ASSLTRNNEQF